This T cell receptor (beta chain) was observed in a study of cytomegalovirus exposure and HLA in healthy donors. General study results and limits: When a later analysis compared HLA-associated TCR beta chains with equally common others, the HLA-associated chains turned out to be more clonally expanded and to have lower generation probabilities. Analyses of presence/absence relied on an assumption of roughly uniform sequencing depth across donors. In an earlier analysis, most TCR beta V segments were productive about 87% or about 30% of the time. Analysis performed later found 16,951 TCR beta sequences associated with HLA alleles at 0.05 false discovery rate.

The study ran its PCR with 60 Vbeta and 13 Jbeta primers. Assay used: immunoSEQ multiplex PCR; TCRdb lists only in-frame clones, some missing. This repertoire shows 200,000 or so clones, roughly four fifths found once; its top ten account for under 7.5%. There are 16 residues in the CDR3. Germline V lookup: CDR1 WNHNN, CDR2 SYGVQD (reference sequence). Trimming removed 5 bases from V and 0 bases from J, with 14 bases in between. This clone rates as medium-sized. Its matching antigen is unknown. Sequenced material: PBMCs. The sequence derives from a woman aged 45-65 years in good health and CMV-seropositive. The chain carries TRBV10-1 and TRBJ2-1; D is perhaps TRBD2 (5 bases). The CDR3 sequence is CASSPDGLFSYNEQFF. The CDR3 DNA is TGCGCCAGCAGTCCCGACGGACTTTTCTCCTACAATGAGCAGTTCTTC.